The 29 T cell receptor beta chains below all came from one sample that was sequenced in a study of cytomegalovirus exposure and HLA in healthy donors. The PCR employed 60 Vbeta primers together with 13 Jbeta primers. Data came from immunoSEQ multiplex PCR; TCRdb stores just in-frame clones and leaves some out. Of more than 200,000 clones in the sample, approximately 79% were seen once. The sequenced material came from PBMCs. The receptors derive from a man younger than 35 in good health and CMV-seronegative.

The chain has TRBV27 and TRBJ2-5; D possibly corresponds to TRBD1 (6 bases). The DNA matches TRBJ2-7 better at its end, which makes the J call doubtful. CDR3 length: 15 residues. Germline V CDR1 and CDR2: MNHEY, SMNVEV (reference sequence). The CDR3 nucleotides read TGTGCCAGCAGTCATCAACAGGGCCCATTCTACGAGCAGTACTTC. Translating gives CASSHQQGPFYEQYF.

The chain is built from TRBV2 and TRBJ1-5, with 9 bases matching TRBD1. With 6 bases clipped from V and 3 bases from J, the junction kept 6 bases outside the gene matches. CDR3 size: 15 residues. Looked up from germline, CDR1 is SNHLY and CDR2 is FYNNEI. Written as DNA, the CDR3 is TGTGCCAGCAGACGAGACAGGGGGGACAATCAGCCCCAGCATTTT. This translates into CASRRDRGDNQPQHF.

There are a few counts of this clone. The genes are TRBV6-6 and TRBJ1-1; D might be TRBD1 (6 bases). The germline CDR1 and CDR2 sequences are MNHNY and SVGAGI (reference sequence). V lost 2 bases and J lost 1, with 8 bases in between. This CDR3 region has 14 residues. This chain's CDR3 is CASSYTTGNTEAFF. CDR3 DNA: TGTGCCAGCAGTTACACGACAGGGAACACTGAAGCTTTCTTT.

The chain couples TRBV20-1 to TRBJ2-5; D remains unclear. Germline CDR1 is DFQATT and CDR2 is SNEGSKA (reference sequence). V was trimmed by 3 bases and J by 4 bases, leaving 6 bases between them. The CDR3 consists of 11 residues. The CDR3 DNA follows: TGCAGTGCTAGTGAGTTAGAGACCCAGTACTTC. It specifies CSASELETQYF.

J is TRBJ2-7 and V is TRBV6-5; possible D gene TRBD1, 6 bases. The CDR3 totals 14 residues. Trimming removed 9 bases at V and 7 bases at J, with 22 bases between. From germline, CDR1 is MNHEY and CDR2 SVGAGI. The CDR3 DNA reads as TGTGCCAGTAGTACAGGGCATGAATATGTGGAGCAGTACTTC. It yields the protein CASSTGHEYVEQYF.

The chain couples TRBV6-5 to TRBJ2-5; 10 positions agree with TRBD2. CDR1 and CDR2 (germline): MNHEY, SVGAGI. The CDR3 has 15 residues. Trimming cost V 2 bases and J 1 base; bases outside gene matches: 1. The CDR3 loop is CASSYLAGVQETQYF. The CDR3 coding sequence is TGTGCCAGCAGTTACCTAGCGGGAGTCCAAGAGACCCAGTACTTC.

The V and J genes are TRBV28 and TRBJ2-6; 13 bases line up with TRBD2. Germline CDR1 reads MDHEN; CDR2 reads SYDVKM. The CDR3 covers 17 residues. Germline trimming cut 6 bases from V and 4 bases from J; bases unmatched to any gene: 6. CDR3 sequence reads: CASSILAGGPGANVLTF. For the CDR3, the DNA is TGTGCCAGCAGCATACTAGCGGGAGGGCCGGGGGCCAACGTCCTGACTTTC. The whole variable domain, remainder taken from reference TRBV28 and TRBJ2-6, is DVKVTQSSRYLVKRTGEKVFLECVQDMDHENMFWYRQDPGLGLRLIYFSYDVKMKEKGDIPEGYSVSREKKERFSLILESASTNQTSMYLCASSILAGGPGANVLTFGAGSRLTVL.

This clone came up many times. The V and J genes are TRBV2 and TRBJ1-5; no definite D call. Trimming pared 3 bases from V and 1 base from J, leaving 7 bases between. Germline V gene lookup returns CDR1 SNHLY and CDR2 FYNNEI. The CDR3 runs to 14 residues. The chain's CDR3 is CASSDRESNQPQHF. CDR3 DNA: TGTGCCAGCAGTGACCGGGAGAGCAATCAGCCCCAGCATTTT.

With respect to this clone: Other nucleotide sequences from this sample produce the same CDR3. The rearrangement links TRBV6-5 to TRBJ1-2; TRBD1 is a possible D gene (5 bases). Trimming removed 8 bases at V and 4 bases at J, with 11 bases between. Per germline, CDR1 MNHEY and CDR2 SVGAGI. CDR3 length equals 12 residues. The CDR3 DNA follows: TGTGCCAGCGGGGGGGGTAGCTATGGCTACACCTTC. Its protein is CASGGGSYGYTF.

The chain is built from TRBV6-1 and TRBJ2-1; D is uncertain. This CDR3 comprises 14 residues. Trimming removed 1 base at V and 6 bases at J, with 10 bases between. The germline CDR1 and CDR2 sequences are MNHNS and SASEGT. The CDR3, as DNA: TGTGCCAGCAGTGAAGGGGCGAGTGTCAATGAGCAGTTCTTC. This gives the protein CASSEGASVNEQFF.

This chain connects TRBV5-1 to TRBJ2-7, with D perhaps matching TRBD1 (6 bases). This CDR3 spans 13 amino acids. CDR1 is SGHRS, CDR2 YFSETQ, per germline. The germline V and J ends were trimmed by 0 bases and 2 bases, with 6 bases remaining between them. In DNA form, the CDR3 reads TGCGCCAGCAGCTTGGACAGGGCCTACGAGCAGTACTTC. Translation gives CASSLDRAYEQYF.

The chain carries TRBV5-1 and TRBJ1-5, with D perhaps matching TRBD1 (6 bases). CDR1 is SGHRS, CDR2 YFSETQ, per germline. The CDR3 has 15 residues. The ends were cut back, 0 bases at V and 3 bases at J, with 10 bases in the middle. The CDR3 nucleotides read TGCGCCAGCAGCTTGGTAGCAGGGGACAATCAGCCCCAGCATTTT. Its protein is CASSLVAGDNQPQHF. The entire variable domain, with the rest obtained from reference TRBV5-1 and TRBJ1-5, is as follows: KAGVTQTPRYLIKTRGQQVTLSCSPISGHRSVSWYQQTPGQGLQFLFEYFSETQRNKGNFPGRFSGRQFSNSRSEMNVSTLELGDSALYLCASSLVAGDNQPQHFGDGTRLSIL.

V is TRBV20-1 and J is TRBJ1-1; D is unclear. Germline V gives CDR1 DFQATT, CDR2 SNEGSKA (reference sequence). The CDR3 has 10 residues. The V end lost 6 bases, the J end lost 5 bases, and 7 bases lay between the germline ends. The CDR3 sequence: CSATRTEAFF. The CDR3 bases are TGCAGTGCCACCCGGACTGAAGCTTTCTTT.

The CDR3 nucleotides read TGTGCCAGCAGATTCGGACTAGCGCCTTCCTACGAGCAGTACTTC. Protein: CASRFGLAPSYEQYF. V gene TRBV4-2 combines with J gene TRBJ2-7; TRBD2 agrees at 9 bases. CDR1 LGHNA and CDR2 YNFKEQ come from the germline V gene. The CDR3 runs to 15 residues. With V trimmed by 6 bases and J by 1 base, 7 bases remained unmatched.

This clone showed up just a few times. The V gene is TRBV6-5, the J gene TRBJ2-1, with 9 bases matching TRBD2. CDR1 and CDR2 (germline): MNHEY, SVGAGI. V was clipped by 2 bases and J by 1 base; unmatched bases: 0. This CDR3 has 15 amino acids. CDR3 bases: TGTGCCAGCAGTTACGCGGGAGGGTCCTACAATGAGCAGTTCTTC. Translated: CASSYAGGSYNEQFF.

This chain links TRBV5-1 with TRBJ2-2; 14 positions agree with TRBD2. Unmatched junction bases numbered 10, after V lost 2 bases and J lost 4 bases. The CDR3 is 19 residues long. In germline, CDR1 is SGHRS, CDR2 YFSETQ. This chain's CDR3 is CASSLHLGLAGGSTGELFF. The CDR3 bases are TGCGCCAGCAGCTTACATCTCGGACTAGCGGGAGGATCCACCGGGGAGCTGTTTTTT.

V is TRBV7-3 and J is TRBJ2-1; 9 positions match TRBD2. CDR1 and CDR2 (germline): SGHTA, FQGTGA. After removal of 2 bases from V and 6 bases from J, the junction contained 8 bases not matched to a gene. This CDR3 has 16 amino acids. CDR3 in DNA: TGTGCCAGCAGCTTACAACCAGGACTAGCGATCAATGAGCAGTTCTTC. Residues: CASSLQPGLAINEQFF.

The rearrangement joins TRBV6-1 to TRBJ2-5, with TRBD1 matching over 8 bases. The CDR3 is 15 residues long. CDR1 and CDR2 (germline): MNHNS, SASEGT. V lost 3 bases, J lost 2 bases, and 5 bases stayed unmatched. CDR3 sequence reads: CASSELTGEQETQYF. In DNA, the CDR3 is TGTGCCAGCAGTGAGCTGACAGGGGAGCAAGAGACCCAGTACTTC.

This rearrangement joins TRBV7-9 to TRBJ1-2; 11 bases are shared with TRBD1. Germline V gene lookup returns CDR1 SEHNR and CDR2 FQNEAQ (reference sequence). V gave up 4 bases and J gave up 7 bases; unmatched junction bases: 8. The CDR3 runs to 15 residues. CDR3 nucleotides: TGTGCCAGCAGCTACGGACAGGGGGCGGGGGGTGGCTACACCTTC. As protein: CASSYGQGAGGGYTF.

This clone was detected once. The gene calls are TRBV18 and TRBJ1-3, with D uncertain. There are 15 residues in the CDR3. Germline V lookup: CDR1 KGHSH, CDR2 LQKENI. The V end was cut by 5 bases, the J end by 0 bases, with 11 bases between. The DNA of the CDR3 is TGTGCCAGCTCAACTCAGGAAAGCTCTGGAAACACCATATATTTT. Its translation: CASSTQESSGNTIYF.

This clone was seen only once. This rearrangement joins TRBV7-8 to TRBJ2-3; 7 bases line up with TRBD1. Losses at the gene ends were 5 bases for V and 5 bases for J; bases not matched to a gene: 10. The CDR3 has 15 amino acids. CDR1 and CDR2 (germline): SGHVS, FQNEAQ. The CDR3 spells CASSKDREPVDTQYF. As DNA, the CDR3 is TGTGCCAGCAGCAAAGACAGGGAACCGGTAGATACGCAGTATTTT.

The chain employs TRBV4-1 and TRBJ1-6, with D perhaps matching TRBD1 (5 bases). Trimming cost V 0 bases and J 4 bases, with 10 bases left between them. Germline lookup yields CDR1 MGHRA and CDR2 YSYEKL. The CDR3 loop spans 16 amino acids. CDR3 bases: TGCGCCAGCAGCCAAGAGCGGGGCTCGTATAATTCACCCCTCCACTTT. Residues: CASSQERGSYNSPLHF.

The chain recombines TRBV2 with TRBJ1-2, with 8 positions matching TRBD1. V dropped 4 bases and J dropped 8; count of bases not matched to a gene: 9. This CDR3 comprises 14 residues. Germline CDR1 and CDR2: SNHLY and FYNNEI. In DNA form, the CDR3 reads TGTGCCAGCAGTGGTACAGGGGGTAAAGGGGGCTACACCTTC. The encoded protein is CASSGTGGKGGYTF.

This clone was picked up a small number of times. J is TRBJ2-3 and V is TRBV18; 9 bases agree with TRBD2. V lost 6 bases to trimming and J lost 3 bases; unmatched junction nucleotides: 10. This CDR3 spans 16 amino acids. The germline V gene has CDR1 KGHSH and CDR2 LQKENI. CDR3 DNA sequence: TGTGCCAGCTCCGCTTTGCTAGCGGGGCGTACAGATACGCAGTATTTT. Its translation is CASSALLAGRTDTQYF.

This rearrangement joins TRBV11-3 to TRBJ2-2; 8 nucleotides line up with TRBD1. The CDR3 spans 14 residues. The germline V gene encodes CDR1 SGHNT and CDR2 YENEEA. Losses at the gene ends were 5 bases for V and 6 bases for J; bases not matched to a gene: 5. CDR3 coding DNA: TGTGCCAGCAGCCCCCGGACAGGGCCCGGGGAGCTGTTTTTT. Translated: CASSPRTGPGELFF.

In DNA, the CDR3 is TGTGCCAGCACGGCGGGGGCGAACACCGGGGAGCTGTTTTTT. It yields the protein CASTAGANTGELFF. The V gene is TRBV6-5, the J gene TRBJ2-2, with 7 bases matching TRBD2. The CDR3 spans 14 residues. Germline loops: CDR1 MNHEY, CDR2 SVGAGI. V dropped 7 bases and J dropped 0; count of bases not matched to a gene: 2.

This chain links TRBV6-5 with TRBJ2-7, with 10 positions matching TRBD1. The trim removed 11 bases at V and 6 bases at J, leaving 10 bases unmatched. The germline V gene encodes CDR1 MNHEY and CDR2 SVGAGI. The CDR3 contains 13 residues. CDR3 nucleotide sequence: TGTGCCGGGGGGCGGGGACAGGGGCGCGAGCAGTACTTC. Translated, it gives CAGGRGQGREQYF.

The CDR3 region has the DNA TGTGCCCGTTCGAGCGGGAGCCGCTACAATGAGCAGTTCTTC. Translated, it gives CARSSGSRYNEQFF. The rearrangement uses TRBV30 and TRBJ2-1; TRBD2 agrees at 8 bases. The CDR3 extends over 14 amino acids. V lost 8 bases and J lost 3; bases outside the gene matches: 9. Per germline, CDR1 GTSNPN and CDR2 SVGIG (reference sequence).

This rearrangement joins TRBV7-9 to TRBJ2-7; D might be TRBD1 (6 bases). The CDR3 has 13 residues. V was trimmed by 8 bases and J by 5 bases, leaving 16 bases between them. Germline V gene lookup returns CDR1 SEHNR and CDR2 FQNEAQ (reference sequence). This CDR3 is CASARGIPHEQYF. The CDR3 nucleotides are TGTGCCAGCGCGAGGGGGATCCCCCACGAGCAGTACTTC.